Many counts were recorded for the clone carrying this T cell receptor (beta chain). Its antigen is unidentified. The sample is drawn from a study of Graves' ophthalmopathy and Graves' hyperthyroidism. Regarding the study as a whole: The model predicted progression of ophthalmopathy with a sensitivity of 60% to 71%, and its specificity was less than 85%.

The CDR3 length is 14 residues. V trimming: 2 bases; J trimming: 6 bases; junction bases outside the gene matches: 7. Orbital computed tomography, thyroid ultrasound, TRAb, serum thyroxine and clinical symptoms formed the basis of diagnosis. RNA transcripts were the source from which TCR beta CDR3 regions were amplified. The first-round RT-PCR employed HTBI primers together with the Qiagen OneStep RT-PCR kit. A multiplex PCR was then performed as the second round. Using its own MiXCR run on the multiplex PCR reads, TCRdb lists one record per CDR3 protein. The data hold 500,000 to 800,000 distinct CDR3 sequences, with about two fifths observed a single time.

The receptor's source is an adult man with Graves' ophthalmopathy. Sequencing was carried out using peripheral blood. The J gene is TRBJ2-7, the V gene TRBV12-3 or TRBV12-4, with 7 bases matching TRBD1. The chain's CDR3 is CASSLWGTGVEQYF. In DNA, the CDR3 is TGTGCCAGCAGTTTATGGGGAACAGGGGTCGAGCAGTACTTC.